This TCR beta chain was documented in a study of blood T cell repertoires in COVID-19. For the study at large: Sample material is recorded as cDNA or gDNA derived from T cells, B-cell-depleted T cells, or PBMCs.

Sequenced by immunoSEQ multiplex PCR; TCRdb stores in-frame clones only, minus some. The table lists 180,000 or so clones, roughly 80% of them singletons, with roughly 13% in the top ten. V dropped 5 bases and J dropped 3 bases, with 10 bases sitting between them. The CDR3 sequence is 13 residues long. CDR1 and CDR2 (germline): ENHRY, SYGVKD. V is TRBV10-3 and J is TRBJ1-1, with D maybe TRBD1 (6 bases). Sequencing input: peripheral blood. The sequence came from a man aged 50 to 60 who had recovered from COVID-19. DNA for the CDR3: TGTGCCATCAGTTACGGGGGGCACACTGAAGCTTTCTTT. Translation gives CAISYGGHTEAFF.